This entry is about one TCR beta chain. V was cut by 2 bases and J by 2 bases, with 9 bases left in between. The CDR3 runs to 14 residues. Germline CDR1 MRHNA, CDR2 SNTAGT. The table came from immunoSEQ multiplex PCR; TCRdb's copy has only in-frame clones and leaves some out. The table includes 20,000 to 25,000 clones, 79% detected once. The record originates from a study of OX40 agonist ivuxolimab in advanced cancers. The sequence was obtained from an adult with an advanced solid tumor such as melanoma, head and neck, liver or kidney cancer. The chain recombines TRBV6-4 with TRBJ1-1; possibly TRBD1 for D (6 bases). Sequences were derived from CD4+ or CD8+ T cells sorted from blood, sampled in a trial of the OX40 agonist ivuxolimab. The CDR3 DNA reads TGTGCCAGCAGTGACGGGGGGCCAAACACTGAAGCTTTCTTT. Protein sequence: CASSDGGPNTEAFF.